This TCR beta chain was identified during a study of cytomegalovirus exposure and HLA in healthy donors. Study-wide results and limits: At a 0.05 false discovery rate, a later analysis found about 17,000 TCR beta sequences to be associated with HLA alleles.

The study ran its PCR with 60 Vbeta and 13 Jbeta primers. The repertoire was sequenced with immunoSEQ multiplex PCR; TCRdb's copy has only in-frame clones and lacks some. This table lists roughly 110,000 clones. As concerns this clone: As yet, its antigen is unknown.

The source of this sequence is a young man in good health and CMV-seronegative. Sequenced sample: PBMCs.

In nucleotides, the CDR3 is TGTGCCAGCAGCTTAGGGACAGGGCGATACGAGCAGTACTTC. Encoded protein: CASSLGTGRYEQYF. The chain is built from TRBV7-2 and TRBJ2-7, with 8 bases identical to TRBD1. The CDR3 runs 14 residues. J lost 4 bases, V lost 1 base, and 3 bases had no gene match. CDR1 and CDR2 (germline): SGHTA, FQGNSA.